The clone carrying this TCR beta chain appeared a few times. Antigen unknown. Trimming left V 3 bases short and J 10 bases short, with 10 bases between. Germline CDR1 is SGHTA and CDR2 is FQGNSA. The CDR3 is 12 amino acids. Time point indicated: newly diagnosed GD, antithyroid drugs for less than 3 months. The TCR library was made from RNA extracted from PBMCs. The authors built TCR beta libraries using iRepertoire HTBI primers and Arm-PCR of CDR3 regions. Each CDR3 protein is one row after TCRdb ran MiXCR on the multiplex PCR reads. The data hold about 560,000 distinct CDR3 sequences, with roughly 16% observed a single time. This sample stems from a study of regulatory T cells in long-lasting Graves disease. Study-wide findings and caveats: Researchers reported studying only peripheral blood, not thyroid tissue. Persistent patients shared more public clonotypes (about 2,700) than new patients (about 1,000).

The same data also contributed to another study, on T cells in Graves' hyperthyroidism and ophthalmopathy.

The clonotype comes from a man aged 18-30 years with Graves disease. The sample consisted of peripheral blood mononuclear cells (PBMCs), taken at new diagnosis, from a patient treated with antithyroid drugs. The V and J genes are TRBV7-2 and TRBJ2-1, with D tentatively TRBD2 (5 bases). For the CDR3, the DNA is TGTGCCAGCAGCTTGTCTACTAGAGAGCAGTTCTTC. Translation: CASSLSTREQFF. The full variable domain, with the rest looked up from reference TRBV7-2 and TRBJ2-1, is GAGVSQSPSNKVTEKGKDVELRCDPISGHTALYWYRQSLGQGLEFLIYFQGNSAPDKSGLPSDRFSAERTGGSVSTLTIQRTQQEDSAVYLCASSLSTREQFFGPGTRLTVL.